Listed below are T cell receptor beta chains from one sample, sequenced in a study of cytotoxic CD8 clonotypes in ibrutinib-treated CLL. The assay was immunoSEQ multiplex PCR, and TCRdb's table has in-frame clones only and misses some. This table holds 25,000 to 35,000 clones, 62% found once. Specimen: PBMCs, collected before ibrutinib treatment. These receptor sequences come from a human donor with chronic lymphocytic leukemia. The conserved cysteine and the conserved F or W are not part of the CDR3 here.

v_gene	j_gene	CDR3aa
TRBV5-8	TRBJ1-5	ASSLARRAQH
TRBV6-5	TRBJ1-6	ATALGQDNSPLH
TRBV18	TRBJ2-7	ASSPPASATYEQY
TRBV10-3	TRBJ1-2	AISEFPGVTLYGYT
TRBV2	TRBJ2-7	ASSARPVDGEQY
TRBV5-1	TRBJ2-1	ASSLVGTFSEQF
TRBV2	TRBJ2-7	ASSPTSSYEQY
TRBV5-4	TRBJ1-2	ASSLGGTLSYGYT
TRBV4-1	TRBJ2-1	ASSPASRDEQF
TRBV6-5	TRBJ1-3	ASSYSPGGNTIY
TRBV16	TRBJ2-2	ASSQANTGELF
TRBV7-6	TRBJ2-2	ASSLEGQQNTGELF
TRBV7-9	TRBJ1-5	ASSLGQGNQPQH
TRBV6-1	TRBJ1-2	ASSYLANYGYT
TRBV5-1	TRBJ2-1	ASSPARSLINEQF
TRBV6-5	TRBJ1-1	ASRTGRSTEAF
TRBV5-4	TRBJ2-2	ASSSFPGELF
TRBV2	TRBJ2-1	ASSYGSSRGEQF
TRBV25-1	TRBJ2-2	ASSGAGGSTGELF
TRBV19	TRBJ1-1	ASTTRYRGDEAF
TRBV7-2	TRBJ2-1	ASSLNLAGTYYNEQF
TRBV5-6	TRBJ2-5	ASSLGGGWETQY
TRBV5-1	TRBJ1-2	ASSVDRAYGYT
TRBV27	TRBJ2-3	ASSFLAGGSTDTQY
TRBV7-9	TRBJ1-2	ASSSGTRRANYGYT
TRBV7-9	TRBJ2-1	ASSLASNEQF
TRBV6-5	TRBJ1-2	ASSTQGGLGYT
TRBV5-1	TRBJ2-5	ASSLEGAGRETQY
TRBV7-2	TRBJ1-5	ASSLQGAQPQH
TRBV5-1	TRBJ2-3	ASSLAVAGPGNTQY
TRBV11-3	TRBJ1-5	ASSLDRYQPQH
TRBV19	TRBJ1-1	ASSTDTSGGAEAF
TRBV11-1	TRBJ2-7	ASSSRTSGASSYEQY
TRBV19	TRBJ2-3	ASRPTSGQTDTQY
TRBV6-1	TRBJ1-2	ASSKDRGRANYGYT
TRBV25-1	TRBJ1-5	ASSAGQSVHQPQH
TRBV11-2	TRBJ1-4	ASSSNPGGEKLF
TRBV15	TRBJ2-7	ATSRDRETYEQY
TRBV11-2	TRBJ2-5	ASSLDWGGNRETQY
TRBV9	TRBJ2-1	ASTRDPGTYNEQF
TRBV29-1	TRBJ2-7	SVDDWDRGYEQY
TRBV5-4	TRBJ1-1	ASSFRVDSTEAF
TRBV1	TRBJ2-3	TSSQRLAGGPDTQY
TRBV2	TRBJ2-7	ASSERPGWSYEQY
TRBV9	TRBJ2-7	ASSPSDTPTYEQY
TRBV2	TRBJ2-3	ASSLPSPGVGNTDTQY